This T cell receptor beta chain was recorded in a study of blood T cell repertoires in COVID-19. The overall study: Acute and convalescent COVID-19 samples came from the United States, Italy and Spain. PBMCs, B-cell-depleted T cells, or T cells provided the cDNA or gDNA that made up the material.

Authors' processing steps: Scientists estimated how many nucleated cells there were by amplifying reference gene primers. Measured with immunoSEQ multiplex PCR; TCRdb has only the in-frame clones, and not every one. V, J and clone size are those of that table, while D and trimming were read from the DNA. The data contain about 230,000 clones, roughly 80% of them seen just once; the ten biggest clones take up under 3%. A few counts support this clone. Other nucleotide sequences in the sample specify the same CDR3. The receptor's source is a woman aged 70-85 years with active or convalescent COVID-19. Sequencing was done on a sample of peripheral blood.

CDR3 in DNA: TGCGCCAGCAGCTTAGCACTAGCGGGACTAGGGGAGACCCAGTACTTC. Amino acid sequence: CASSLALAGLGETQYF. J is TRBJ2-5 and V is TRBV5-1, with 10 bases fitting TRBD2. CDR1 and CDR2 from the germline V gene are SGHRS and YFSETQ. Unmatched junction bases numbered 9, after V lost 2 bases and J lost 5 bases. The CDR3 has 16 residues.